The rows below give T cell receptor beta chains drawn from one sample of a study of blood T cell repertoires in COVID-19. The protocol was immunoSEQ multiplex PCR, while the TCRdb copy is restricted to in-frame clones and leaves out a portion. The repertoire holds 210,000 or so clones, with approximately 85% as singletons. Sequenced material: peripheral blood. These receptors were obtained from a man over 45 with COVID-19, enrolled during active disease. CDR3s include the opening cysteine and the closing phenylalanine or tryptophan. Fields, in order: V gene, clone size, J gene, D gene, CDR3 protein, CDR3 DNA. The D gene is left open where the match is weak. A row's size may be missing; if present it is once, few, many or a size class.

>TRBV9|NA|TRBJ2-3|TRBD2
CASSVGERGQDTQYF
TGTGCCAGCAGCGTAGGTGAGCGGGGTCAGGATACGCAGTATTTT
>TRBV20-1|NA|TRBJ1-2|NA
CSASDGTGAPYGYTF
TGCAGTGCTAGTGATGGGACTGGCGCCCCGTATGGCTACACCTTC
>TRBV5-1|NA|TRBJ1-6|NA
CASSTGRGGVTPLHF
TGCGCCAGCAGCACAGGAAGGGGGGGCGTTACACCCCTCCACTTT
>TRBV4-1|NA|TRBJ2-2|NA
CASSQPGLPRFGELFF
TGCGCCAGCAGCCAACCGGGACTGCCCCGATTCGGGGAGCTGTTTTTT
>TRBV7-8|NA|TRBJ2-7|TRBD1
CASSLALTGVEQYF
TGTGCCAGCAGCTTAGCGCTAACAGGGGTAGAGCAGTACTTC
>TRBV30|NA|TRBJ2-1|TRBD1
CAWTKTGVEQFF
TGTGCCTGGACCAAGACAGGGGTAGAGCAGTTCTTC
>TRBV20-1|few|TRBJ2-2|NA
CSASSRVGTGELFF
TGCAGTGCTAGTTCCAGGGTTGGCACCGGGGAGCTGTTTTTT
>TRBV6-2/TRBV6-3|NA|TRBJ2-7|TRBD1
CASSYVPGGHEQYF
TGTGCCAGCAGTTACGTCCCAGGGGGCCACGAGCAGTACTTC
>TRBV28|NA|TRBJ1-5|NA
CASSPNGAGYNQPQHF
TGTGCCAGCAGCCCTAATGGGGCAGGTTACAATCAGCCCCAGCATTTT
>TRBV15|NA|TRBJ2-3|NA
CATSKRRVRTDTQYF
TGTGCCACCAGCAAACGACGGGTCAGAACAGATACGCAGTATTTT
>TRBV5-1|few|TRBJ2-7|NA
CASSLSEGSYEQYF
TGCGCCAGCAGCTTGTCAGAGGGATCCTACGAGCAGTACTTC
>TRBV18|NA|TRBJ2-2|NA
CASSPAVNTGELFF
TGTGCCAGCTCACCAGCGGTGAACACCGGGGAGCTGTTTTTT
>TRBV5-1|NA|TRBJ1-1|NA
CASSPSPGVNEAFF
TGCGCCAGCAGCCCGTCCCCAGGGGTCAACGAAGCTTTCTTT
>TRBV9|NA|TRBJ2-1|TRBD2
CASSVDQRGYINEQFF
TGTGCCAGCAGCGTAGACCAGCGGGGGTACATCAATGAGCAGTTCTTC
>TRBV6-6|NA|TRBJ2-3|TRBD2
CASTLAGAYTDTQYF
TGTGCCAGCACCCTAGCGGGGGCCTACACAGATACGCAGTATTTT
>TRBV24-1|NA|TRBJ2-7|NA
CATSDLQGGDEQYF
TGTGCCACCAGTGATTTGCAGGGAGGAGACGAGCAGTACTTC
>TRBV5-1|NA|TRBJ2-1|TRBD2
CASSQNSGGPSANEQFF
TGCGCCAGCAGCCAAAATAGCGGGGGACCGTCGGCCAATGAGCAGTTCTTC
>TRBV5-5|few|TRBJ1-2|TRBD1
CASSPGQGASGYTF
TGTGCCAGCAGCCCGGGACAGGGGGCTTCTGGCTACACCTTC
>TRBV19|many|TRBJ2-5|NA
CASSISSGGGETQYF
TGTGCCAGTAGTATCTCTTCAGGAGGCGGTGAGACCCAGTACTTC
>TRBV9|NA|TRBJ2-1|NA
CASSVADQGSYNEQFF
TGTGCCAGCAGCGTAGCTGACCAGGGCTCCTACAATGAGCAGTTCTTC
>TRBV5-4|NA|TRBJ2-7|TRBD1
CASSQPGTGINEQYF
TGTGCCAGCAGCCAACCCGGGACAGGGATCAACGAGCAGTACTTC
>TRBV7-2|NA|TRBJ1-2|NA
CASSLWVGDGYGYTF
TGTGCCAGCAGCTTATGGGTAGGGGATGGGTATGGCTACACCTTC
>TRBV7-9|NA|TRBJ1-2|TRBD1
CASSPPTGVYGYTF
TGTGCCAGCAGCCCCCCGACAGGGGTCTATGGCTACACCTTC
>TRBV28|NA|TRBJ1-2|NA
CASSSTYGYTF
TGTGCCAGCAGTTCCACTTATGGCTACACCTTC
>TRBV6-8|NA|TRBJ1-4|NA
CASSYGQGLVEKLFF
TGTGCCAGCAGTTATGGGCAGGGGTTGGTAGAAAAACTGTTTTTT
>TRBV18|NA|TRBJ2-7|TRBD1
CASSTSGGTSYEQYF
TGTGCCAGCTCAACGTCAGGGGGCACGTCCTACGAGCAGTACTTC
>TRBV28|NA|TRBJ1-1|NA
CASSLEQLNTEAFF
TGTGCCAGCAGTTTAGAACAGCTGAACACTGAAGCTTTCTTT
>TRBV18|NA|TRBJ1-2|TRBD1
CASHTGGNGYTF
TGTGCCAGCCACACAGGGGGCAATGGCTACACCTTC
>TRBV6-5|NA|TRBJ2-1|TRBD1
CASSYGQGTSNEQFF
TGTGCCAGCAGTTACGGACAGGGGACGAGCAATGAGCAGTTCTTC
>TRBV6-1|once|TRBJ2-7|NA
CASSEYGQVYEQYF
TGTGCCAGCAGTGAATACGGACAAGTTTACGAGCAGTACTTC
>TRBV19|NA|TRBJ1-1|NA
CATKRLVGVNTEAFF
TGTGCCACTAAGCGGCTAGTTGGAGTGAACACTGAAGCTTTCTTT
>TRBV19|NA|TRBJ1-2|TRBD1
CASSIRDRESGYTF
TGTGCCAGTAGTATCCGGGACAGGGAGAGTGGCTACACCTTC